This paragraph covers one T cell receptor (beta chain) sequence. This clonotype was detected ten times or more. The antigen this receptor binds is unknown. Base qualities were left out, and no much larger clone turns up one base away. Instrument on record: Illumina HiSeq 2000. Multiplex PCR amplification was used to build the TCR beta chain libraries. High-throughput sequencing was used to analyze the amplified TCR beta chain products. The public reads were reanalyzed by TCRdb: fastp trimming at Q25, MiXCR alignment, in-frame beta chains only. Entries that share a CDR3 protein sequence are merged under the most common genes and DNA. The sample table lists 170,000 or so distinct CDR3 sequences, around a third of them with a count of one. Of the sample, around 4% falls within the top ten clones. Lymph node samples came from the axillary draining lymph nodes of breast cancer patients. This sample was taken from a study of breast tumors, draining lymph nodes, adjacent tissues (dated by TCRdb to 2016 to 2018). Background for the entire study: Breast cancer patients provided tumor, adjacent nontumor tissue and axillary lymph nodes, and the study compared the TCR beta repertoires across these three sources. In human breast cancer, the study set out to evaluate how tumor, surrounding tissue and draining lymph node repertoires relate to one another and whether T cells may move between these sites.

Study-wide conclusions, independent of this receptor: The data were considered consistent with most tumor T cells being derived from the lymph node and subsequently expanding within tumor tissue. The conclusion that tumor T cells originate in lymph nodes was presented as consistent with a hypothesis rather than as directly demonstrated. T-cell repertoire diversity in tumors was found to be lower than in lymph nodes but higher than in nontumor tissue, and preferential V and J gene usage was observed. In luminal-like breast cancer, tumor and nontumor tissue repertoires resembled each other significantly more than in basal-like breast cancer.

V was cut back by 7 bases and J by 0 bases, leaving a gap of 20 bases between them. There are 18 amino acids in the CDR3, from cysteine to phenylalanine inclusive. Only the CDR3 DNA stays, 54 bases, in frame from base 1. Based on the germline V gene, the CDR1 and CDR2 sequences are SGHRS and YFSETQ. Sequencing used axillary lymph node tissue. This sequence was found in a female donor with breast cancer. Some clones in this sample may be carry-over from other donors' samples. The sequence links TRBV5-1 to TRBJ2-6; TRBD2 could be the D gene, as 6 bases match. The CDR3 here reads CASRLRVGGDSGANVLTF. The DNA sequence reads TGCGCCAGCCGACTCCGAGTGGGGGGTGACTCTGGGGCCAACGTCCTGACTTTC.